This TCR beta chain was sequenced in a study of blood T cell repertoires in COVID-19. Assay used: immunoSEQ multiplex PCR; TCRdb lists only in-frame clones, some missing. The sample has under 350,000 clones; 80% to 90% are singletons. Participants were aged about 18 to 89 years from about two dozen US areas. There are 11 residues in the CDR3. V was trimmed by 5 bases and J by 5 bases, leaving 6 bases between them. The material sequenced was PBMCs or T cells enriched from blood (not recorded which). This receptor was obtained from a woman in her thirties or forties with acute COVID-19. The rearrangement links TRBV12-3 or TRBV12-4 to TRBJ1-2; D possibly corresponds to TRBD1 (5 bases). The CDR3 nucleotides read TGTGCCAGCAGTGGGGGGTATGGCTACACCTTC. It yields the protein CASSGGYGYTF.